This T cell receptor (beta chain) was recovered during a study of cytomegalovirus exposure and HLA in healthy donors. The study's findings and limits: The study dropped some indistinguishable V segments, TRBV6-2 and TRBV6-3 among them. The classifier reportedly diagnosed cytomegalovirus status with high specificity and sensitivity. Roughly even sequencing depth across donors was the assumption behind the presence/absence analyses.

For this clone: Its target is not known.

Donors sampled were nominally healthy, though unrecorded immune exposures were likely. The CDR3 is made up of 14 amino acids. Trimming removed 6 bases at V and 2 bases at J, with 13 bases between. Germline V gives CDR1 SNHLY, CDR2 FYNNEI. Both 60 Vbeta primers and 13 Jbeta primers went into the PCR. The table came from immunoSEQ multiplex PCR; TCRdb's copy has only in-frame clones and leaves some out. The sample lists around 100,000 clones; about 70% were seen once. The V gene is TRBV2, the J gene TRBJ1-2; D is possibly TRBD1 (5 bases). This TCR came from a woman younger than 45 in good health and CMV-seronegative. Material for sequencing was PBMCs. CDR3 loop: CASSTGTGNYGYTF. CDR3 DNA sequence: TGTGCCAGCAGCACCGGGACTGGGAACTATGGCTACACCTTC.